Presented here are 31 T cell receptor beta chains from one specimen sequenced in a study of shared clonotypes between healthy human individuals. Only in-frame clones appear in the TCRdb table, and some are missing; sequencing was by immunoSEQ multiplex PCR. Of nearly 2 million clones detected, less than 95% appear once; the ten largest clones hold 1% to 1.5%. The naive CD8 population came from CD45RO-negative cells selected for CCR7, without terminally differentiated effector memory CD45RA+ cells. Material: naive CD8+ T cells sorted from blood. All receptors come from a man in his late teens or twenties in good health.

The rearrangement joins TRBV4-1 to TRBJ2-1, with TRBD1 as a possible D gene (6 bases). The V and J ends lost 6 bases and 3 bases respectively, with 12 bases between them. The CDR3 length is 14 residues. The V gene's germline CDR1 is MGHRA and CDR2 YSYEKL. CDR3 bases: TGCGCCAGCAGGCAAACAGGGATCTACAATGAGCAGTTCTTC. Its translation is CASRQTGIYNEQFF.

This chain's CDR3 is CSVEGGGLETQYF. The CDR3 DNA reads TGCAGCGTTGAAGGAGGGGGCCTGGAGACCCAGTACTTC. This rearrangement joins TRBV29-1 to TRBJ2-5, with 7 bases aligning to TRBD1. The CDR3 sequence is 13 residues long. V dropped 1 base and J dropped 5; count of bases not matched to a gene: 4. Per germline, CDR1 SQVTM and CDR2 ANQGSEA.

This clone was observed a few times. The gene calls are TRBV27 and TRBJ2-6, with no clear D. CDR1 is MNHEY, CDR2 SMNVEV, per germline (reference sequence). The CDR3 contains 15 residues. V lost 6 bases to trimming and J lost 2 bases, with 11 bases between them. The chain's CDR3 is CASRPGGAGANVLTF. CDR3 in DNA: TGTGCCAGCAGGCCAGGTGGGGCTGGGGCCAACGTCCTGACTTTC.

The J gene is TRBJ2-5, the V gene TRBV5-4; D may match TRBD1 or TRBD2 (5 bases each). Trimming took 1 base from V and 5 from J, leaving 12 bases between them. Looked up from germline, CDR1 is SGHNT and CDR2 is YYREEE (reference sequence). The CDR3 is 14 residues long. The CDR3 region has the DNA TGTGCCAGCAGCTTGTCATGGGGGTCGGAGACCCAGTACTTC. Translated: CASSLSWGSETQYF.

The sample holds one count of this clone. For the CDR3, the DNA is TGTGCCAGCAGCCCTCAGGGCAGGGGGCGGGCAGATACGCAGTATTTT. Translation: CASSPQGRGRADTQYF. The J gene is TRBJ2-3, the V gene TRBV7-9; the match to TRBD1 covers 8 bases. V dropped 5 bases and J dropped 4; count of bases not matched to a gene: 11. The CDR3 covers 16 residues. Germline V CDR1 and CDR2: SEHNR, FQNEAQ (reference sequence).

This clone was found once. CDR3 sequence: CASSEAYTVYGADTQYF. CDR3 DNA sequence: TGTGCCAGCAGTGAAGCCTATACAGTTTATGGGGCAGATACGCAGTATTTT. The V and J genes are TRBV6-1 and TRBJ2-3, with D uncertain. There are 17 residues in the CDR3. CDR1 and CDR2 from the germline V gene are MNHNS and SASEGT. Trimming took 0 bases from V and 4 from J, leaving 17 bases between them.

Details on this clone: Other nucleotide sequences in the sample specify the same CDR3. The chain links TRBV9 to TRBJ1-4; no reliable D call. Trimming left V 1 base short and J 2 bases short, with 6 bases between. CDR3 length equals 14 residues. Germline lookup yields CDR1 SGDLS and CDR2 YYNGEE. In DNA form, the CDR3 reads TGTGCCAGCAGCGTATCCGGGACTAATGAAAAACTGTTTTTT. The encoded protein is CASSVSGTNEKLFF.

The V and J genes are TRBV9 and TRBJ2-7, with 9 bases aligning to TRBD2. J lost 3 bases, V lost 3 bases, and 4 bases had no gene match. Germline assignment: CDR1 SGDLS and CDR2 YYNGEE. The CDR3 extends over 14 amino acids. CDR3 in DNA: TGTGCCAGCAGCGGGGGACTAGCAAACTACGAGCAGTACTTC. Translating it yields CASSGGLANYEQYF.

The chain carries TRBV28 and TRBJ1-1; no definite D call. V lost 5 bases, J lost 7 bases, and 23 bases lay in between. There are 16 residues in the CDR3. Germline CDR1 MDHEN, CDR2 SYDVKM. Here the CDR3 DNA reads TGTGCCAGCAGTCCCGGTCCGGGCAGTCGGCGAGATGAAGCTTTCTTT. Translation: CASSPGPGSRRDEAFF.

A single count supports this clone. The chain employs TRBV30 and TRBJ2-2; tentatively, D is TRBD1 (6 bases). Trimming took off 0 bases at V and 3 bases at J, with 8 bases between the two ends. The length of the CDR3 is 14 residues. Germline CDR1 GTSNPN, CDR2 SVGIG (reference sequence). The CDR3 here is CAWSVNRDTGELFF. CDR3 DNA: TGTGCCTGGAGTGTAAACAGGGACACCGGGGAGCTGTTTTTT.

This rearrangement joins TRBV18 to TRBJ2-7; the D gene is possibly TRBD2 (5 bases). This CDR3 region has 14 residues. In germline, CDR1 is KGHSH, CDR2 LQKENI. Trimming cost V 0 bases and J 2 bases, with 8 bases left between them. Here the CDR3 DNA reads TGTGCCAGCTCACCACCAACTAGGGCCTACGAGCAGTACTTC. Amino acid sequence: CASSPPTRAYEQYF.

The chain is built from TRBV2 and TRBJ1-1; no clear D. Germline CDR1 and CDR2: SNHLY and FYNNEI. The length of the CDR3 is 12 residues. The germline V and J ends were trimmed by 2 bases and 3 bases, with 4 bases remaining between them. DNA for the CDR3: TGTGCCAGCAGTGAAATAGACACTGAAGCTTTCTTT. Amino acid sequence: CASSEIDTEAFF.

The CDR3 here is CASRPTGGSYGYTF. The CDR3 DNA follows: TGTGCCAGCAGGCCGACAGGGGGGAGCTATGGCTACACCTTC. The rearrangement joins TRBV11-2 to TRBJ1-2, with 9 positions matching TRBD1. Germline-derived CDR1 and CDR2 are SGHAT and FQNNGV. The trim removed 6 bases at V and 4 bases at J, leaving 6 bases unmatched. This CDR3 region has 14 residues.

V usage is TRBV6-5 and J usage is TRBJ1-2; maybe TRBD1 (6 bases). This CDR3 contains 14 residues. Germline CDR1 MNHEY, CDR2 SVGAGI. The V end was cut by 7 bases, the J end by 4 bases, with 16 bases between. The CDR3 DNA follows: TGTGCCAGCACCGCCTCGGACAGTCCCTATGGCTACACCTTC. It specifies CASTASDSPYGYTF.

The V and J genes are TRBV4-1 and TRBJ1-4; D not certain. V lost 2 bases to trimming and J lost 8 bases, with 18 bases between them. From germline, CDR1 is MGHRA and CDR2 YSYEKL. The CDR3 contains 16 residues. The DNA of the CDR3 is TGCGCCAGCAGCCAATCATGGGCCCAACCCAAGGAAAAACTGTTTTTT. This sequence encodes CASSQSWAQPKEKLFF.

V is TRBV7-9 and J is TRBJ2-7; D call uncertain. The length of the CDR3 is 13 residues. CDR1 is SEHNR and CDR2 is FQNEAQ in the germline V gene (reference sequence). The V end lost 1 base, the J end lost 6 bases, and 10 bases lay between the germline ends. For the CDR3, the DNA is TGTGCCAGCAGCTTAGAATCGCATCTCGAGCAGTACTTC. Its protein product is CASSLESHLEQYF.

The rearrangement joins TRBV5-1 to TRBJ2-7; D may be TRBD2 (6 bases). The CDR3 runs 14 residues. Germline V gene lookup returns CDR1 SGHRS and CDR2 YFSETQ. With 4 bases removed from V and 3 bases from J, the gap between germline ends came to 14 bases. The CDR3 region is CASSPNLGGYEQYF. The CDR3 DNA follows: TGCGCCAGCAGCCCAAATTTGGGGGGCTACGAGCAGTACTTC.

The chain links TRBV10-1 to TRBJ1-2, with TRBD1 as a possible D gene (6 bases). The germline CDR1 and CDR2 sequences are WNHNN and SYGVQD (reference sequence). This CDR3 comprises 15 residues. Trimming removed 8 bases at V and 2 bases at J, with 18 bases between. CDR3 protein: CASAIQRGENYGYTF. The CDR3 nucleotides are TGCGCCAGCGCAATTCAGAGGGGGGAAAACTATGGCTACACCTTC.

The genes are TRBV4-1 and TRBJ1-5; 7 nucleotides line up with TRBD1. J lost 9 bases, V lost 1 base, and 9 bases had no gene match. The V gene's germline CDR1 is MGHRA and CDR2 YSYEKL. The length of the CDR3 is 15 residues. The CDR3 region is CASSQVSGTVRPQHF. The CDR3 coding sequence is TGCGCCAGCAGCCAAGTATCCGGGACAGTGAGGCCCCAGCATTTT.

As regards this clone: Other DNA variants within this sample encode the same CDR3. V is TRBV7-6 and J is TRBJ2-7; TRBD2 might be the D (5 bases). CDR1 is SGHVS and CDR2 is FNYEAQ in the germline V gene. The CDR3 length is 13 residues. V dropped 3 bases and J dropped 2 bases, with 8 bases sitting between them. The CDR3 coding sequence is TGTGCCAGCAGCTTGGGAGAGACCTACGAGCAGTACTTC. Amino acids: CASSLGETYEQYF.

V gene TRBV2 combines with J gene TRBJ2-3; TRBD2 is a possible D gene (6 bases). The CDR3 has 14 residues. Germline CDR1 SNHLY, CDR2 FYNNEI. V was pared by 6 bases and J by 6 bases, with 16 bases between. Here the CDR3 reads CASSAGAGPDTQYF. CDR3 coding DNA: TGTGCCAGCAGCGCCGGGGCGGGGCCTGATACGCAGTATTTT.

Worth noting for this clone: Other DNA sequences within the sample encode an identical CDR3. The chain employs TRBV6-6 and TRBJ1-1; D gene uncertain. The CDR3 totals 13 residues. Germline V gene lookup returns CDR1 MNHNY and CDR2 SVGAGI (reference sequence). The germline V and J ends were trimmed by 2 bases and 0 bases, with 4 bases remaining between them. CDR3: CASSYGMNTEAFF. In DNA form, the CDR3 reads TGTGCCAGCAGTTACGGCATGAACACTGAAGCTTTCTTT.

The gene calls are TRBV4-3 and TRBJ2-7; D might be TRBD2 (6 bases). V was cut by 2 bases and J by 6 bases, with 20 bases left in between. CDR1 and CDR2 (germline): LGHNA, YSLEER. The length of the CDR3 is 16 residues. The CDR3 nucleotides read TGCGCCAGCAGCCAAAGCGGGCCCGCAACCCCTGGCGAGCAGTACTTC. Translated: CASSQSGPATPGEQYF.

There are a few counts of this clone. Other nucleotide sequences from this sample produce the same CDR3. V usage is TRBV6-5 and J usage is TRBJ2-7; possibly TRBD2 for D (5 bases). In germline, CDR1 is MNHEY, CDR2 SVGAGI. The CDR3 sequence is 14 residues long. V lost 0 bases, J lost 1 base, and 7 bases lay in between. This chain's CDR3 is CASSYSGESYEQYF. CDR3 nucleotide sequence: TGTGCCAGCAGTTACTCGGGAGAGTCCTACGAGCAGTACTTC.

The V and J genes are TRBV27 and TRBJ2-5; 7 nucleotides line up with TRBD1. Looked up from germline, CDR1 is MNHEY and CDR2 is SMNVEV (reference sequence). Trimming removed 2 bases from V and 7 bases from J; junction bases left unmatched: 7. This CDR3 spans 14 amino acids. This chain's CDR3 is CASSLLQGLRTQYF. The CDR3 coding sequence is TGTGCCAGCAGTTTACTACAGGGGTTGAGGACCCAGTACTTC.

The CDR3 loop reads CAWSVLAGPNNEQFF. As DNA, the CDR3 is TGTGCCTGGAGTGTACTGGCGGGCCCAAACAATGAGCAGTTCTTC. V and J are TRBV30 and TRBJ2-1; the D gene is possibly TRBD2 (5 bases). The CDR3 contains 15 residues. Trimming removed 0 bases from V and 5 bases from J, with 14 bases in between. Germline values: CDR1 GTSNPN, CDR2 SVGIG (reference sequence).

V is TRBV29-1 and J is TRBJ1-2, with D unresolved. V was shortened by 6 bases and J by 3 bases, with 8 bases between the two germline ends. This CDR3 contains 11 residues. Germline assignment: CDR1 SQVTM and CDR2 ANQGSEA. CDR3 coding DNA: TGCAGCGTCAAGGTGGACTATGGCTACACCTTC. It specifies CSVKVDYGYTF.

The chain carries TRBV6-5 and TRBJ2-5, with D maybe TRBD1 (5 bases). The CDR3 loop spans 14 amino acids. V lost 6 bases and J lost 0, with 11 bases in between. Germline V gene lookup returns CDR1 MNHEY and CDR2 SVGAGI. The CDR3 loop reads CASSLSGYQETQYF. DNA of the CDR3: TGTGCCAGCAGCCTCTCAGGGTACCAAGAGACCCAGTACTTC.

V is TRBV6-1 and J is TRBJ1-4; no clear D gene. The ends were cut back, 2 bases at V and 3 bases at J, with 7 bases in the middle. Germline V gene data show CDR1 as MNHNS and CDR2 as SASEGT. This CDR3 region has 14 residues. CDR3 sequence: CASSERYPNEKLFF. The CDR3 DNA reads as TGTGCCAGCAGTGAACGGTATCCTAATGAAAAACTGTTTTTT.

This chain uses TRBV13 with TRBJ1-6; D gene ambiguous. CDR1 is PRHDT and CDR2 is FYEKMQ in the germline V gene (reference sequence). The CDR3 loop spans 13 amino acids. The V end lost 3 bases, the J end lost 7 bases, and 7 bases lay between the germline ends. CDR3 sequence: CASSLPGNSPLHF. In nucleotides, the CDR3 is TGTGCCAGCAGCTTGCCGGGGAATTCACCCCTCCACTTT.

This chain joins TRBV5-5 and TRBJ1-1; TRBD1 aligns across 8 bases. V trimming: 0 bases; J trimming: 4 bases; junction bases outside the gene matches: 8. CDR1 SGHKS and CDR2 YYEKEE come from the germline V gene (reference sequence). This CDR3 is built from 16 residues. In nucleotides, the CDR3 is TGTGCCAGCAGCTTGGCGCGCAGGGGGCTAAGCACTGAAGCTTTCTTT. Translated: CASSLARRGLSTEAFF.